Listed below are T cell receptor beta chains from one sample, sequenced in a study of human T cells and chemical hapten exposure. TCRdb independently ran MiXCR on the RACE reads; one entry per CDR3 protein. The sample has around 200,000 distinct CDR3 sequences, 24% seen once. The sample consisted of whole blood, taken in connection with sensitization to the hapten diphenylcyclopropenone (DPC). The receptors were gathered from a woman aged 40 to 50 with alopecia areata. Some clones in this sample may be carry-over from other donors' samples. CDR3s include the opening cysteine and the closing phenylalanine or tryptophan. A D gene is named only where the DNA matches it firmly. The listing skips clone size in some rows; elsewhere it reads once, few, many or a size class.

J	D	size	V	DNA	CDR3
TRBJ2-1	-	-	TRBV9	TGTGCCAGCAGCCCGGCCGGGACACACAATGAGCAGTTCTTC	CASSPAGTHNEQFF
TRBJ2-5	-	few	TRBV20-1	TGCAGTGCTAGAGTAGGGTCGGGACACCAAGCGGAGACCCAGTACTTC	CSARVGSGHQAETQYF
TRBJ1-2	-	few	TRBV7-9	TGTGCCAGCAGCCCAGACGGGCTCTATGGCTACACCTTC	CASSPDGLYGYTF
TRBJ2-5	-	few	TRBV7-7	TGTGCTAGCAGGAGGACCGACCAAGAGACCCAGTACTTC	CASRRTDQETQYF
TRBJ2-1	-	-	TRBV4-1	TGCGCCAGCAGCCATTTTAACTTACCCTACAATGAGCAGTTCTTC	CASSHFNLPYNEQFF
TRBJ1-2	-	-	TRBV28	TGTGCCAGCAGTCCCAGGACCTTCTATGGCTACACCTTC	CASSPRTFYGYTF
TRBJ2-7	-	-	TRBV20-1	TGCAGTGCCCCTAGCAGGTACGAGCAGTACTTC	CSAPSRYEQYF
TRBJ1-1	-	few	TRBV18	TGTGCCAGCTCACCAATACGGGGGCTCGGGACTGAAGCTTTCTTT	CASSPIRGLGTEAFF
TRBJ2-1	TRBD2	-	TRBV6-6	TGTGCCAGCGGCCCAGCGGGAGAGGCCTACAATGAGCAGTTCTTC	CASGPAGEAYNEQFF
TRBJ2-5	-	few	TRBV4-1	TGCGCCAGCAGCCAAGAACGGGCGGGGGAGACCCAGTACTTC	CASSQERAGETQYF
TRBJ1-2	TRBD1	-	TRBV7-2	TGTGCCAGCAGCTTAATCGGACAGGGGCCCACCTATGGCTACACCTTC	CASSLIGQGPTYGYTF
TRBJ2-6	-	few	TRBV7-9	TGTGCCAGCAGCTTAGATACTTTGGCCAACGTCCTGACTTTC	CASSLDTLANVLTF
TRBJ2-3	-	few	TRBV7-3	TGTGCCAGCAGCTTAACGAACCGGGATACGCAGTATTTT	CASSLTNRDTQYF
TRBJ1-5	-	many	TRBV20-1	TGCAGCTGCAGGGTGGGAAATCAGCCCCAGCATTTT	CSCRVGNQPQHF